These T cell receptor beta chains were read from a single sample in a study. TCRdb used MiXCR to reprocess the 5' RACE reads, holding one entry per CDR3 protein. The top ten hold roughly 4% of the sample, which has tens of thousands of distinct CDR3 sequences, 22% seen once. The sample comprised Tregs sorted from a lymph node. The receptors originated from a female donor with breast cancer. Both conserved end residues are part of each CDR3. Each record gives: CDR3 DNA, CDR3 protein, V gene, CDR3 length, J gene, D gene, clone size. The D gene is left open where the match is weak. Where a row states a size, it is once, few, many or the class of an expanded clone; other rows omit it.

TGCAGCGTTGACGCGGGAGGGTCCTACAATGAGCAGTTCTTC | CSVDAGGSYNEQFF | TRBV29-1 | 14 | TRBJ2-1 | TRBD2 | many
TGCAGTGCTAGACAGGGGGGCACAGATACGCAGTATTTT | CSARQGGTDTQYF | TRBV20-1 | 13 | TRBJ2-3 | TRBD1 | few
TGCGCCAGCAGCCAAGGACAGAGAAGATATAGCAATCAGCCCCAGCATTTT | CASSQGQRRYSNQPQHF | TRBV4-1 | 17 | TRBJ1-5 | . | .
TGTGCCAGCAGCTTATGGCTAGCGGAGCCTAACAATGAGCAGTTCTTC | CASSLWLAEPNNEQFF | TRBV7-2 | 16 | TRBJ2-1 | TRBD2 | .
TGTGCTAGCAGCCCATACTCAACTCGACGCCACACAGATACGCAGTATTTT | CASSPYSTRRHTDTQYF | TRBV7-7 | 17 | TRBJ2-3 | . | many
TGTGCCACCAGTGAGACCGGGACAGGTGGACGCGAGCAGTACTTC | CATSETGTGGREQYF | TRBV24-1 | 15 | TRBJ2-7 | TRBD1 | many
TGCGCCAGCAGCTTGGAGACACACAATGAGCAGTTCTTC | CASSLETHNEQFF | TRBV5-1 | 13 | TRBJ2-1 | . | .
TGTGCCAGCAGCTTATACCCCAGCAGCCCTTACGAGCAGTACTTC | CASSLYPSSPYEQYF | TRBV13 | 15 | TRBJ2-7 | . | few
TGCAGTGCTAGAGATTCATCGGGAGGGCGCACAGATACGCAGTATTTT | CSARDSSGGRTDTQYF | TRBV20-1 | 16 | TRBJ2-3 | TRBD2 | .
TGTGCCAGCAGTGAGAAGTACAGACAGGGGAGGACTGAAGCTTTCTTT | CASSEKYRQGRTEAFF | TRBV6-1 | 16 | TRBJ1-1 | TRBD1 | few
TGTGCCAGCAGTGAAATGGCGAACACCGGGGAGCTGTTTTTT | CASSEMANTGELFF | TRBV2 | 14 | TRBJ2-2 | . | .
TGTGCCAGCAGTCCTAGCGGGAGCTGGAAGACCCAGTACTTC | CASSPSGSWKTQYF | TRBV6-5 | 14 | TRBJ2-5 | TRBD2 | few
TGTGCCTGGAGTGAGGTCAGGGACACGGATACGCAGTATTTT | CAWSEVRDTDTQYF | TRBV30 | 14 | TRBJ2-3 | . | few
TGCGCCAGCAGCTTGGGATTCTCCGAGCAGTACTTC | CASSLGFSEQYF | TRBV5-1 | 12 | TRBJ2-7 | . | few
TGCGCCAGCAGCCAAGTCGTGATTAGGACTAGAACCGGGGAGCTGTTTTTT | CASSQVVIRTRTGELFF | TRBV4-1 | 17 | TRBJ2-2 | TRBD2 | .
TGTGCCAGCAGCCCCGGTCCATTCTCAGATACGCAGTATTTT | CASSPGPFSDTQYF | TRBV7-3 | 14 | TRBJ2-3 | . | many
TGTGCCAGCAACAAAGATGGGGGACTCGCCTTCAATGAGCAGTTCTTC | CASNKDGGLAFNEQFF | TRBV9 | 16 | TRBJ2-1 | . | .
TGTGCCAGCAGCTTGGGTAACCAGCCCCAGCATTTT | CASSLGNQPQHF | TRBV7-2 | 12 | TRBJ1-5 | . | few
TGTGCCAGCGGCCAAGTCGGGGGGGAGACCCAGTACTTC | CASGQVGGETQYF | TRBV3-1 | 13 | TRBJ2-5 | TRBD2 | few
TGTGCCAGCAGTGAATTCTTGAACACCGGGGAGCTGTTTTTT | CASSEFLNTGELFF | TRBV25-1 | 14 | TRBJ2-2 | . | .